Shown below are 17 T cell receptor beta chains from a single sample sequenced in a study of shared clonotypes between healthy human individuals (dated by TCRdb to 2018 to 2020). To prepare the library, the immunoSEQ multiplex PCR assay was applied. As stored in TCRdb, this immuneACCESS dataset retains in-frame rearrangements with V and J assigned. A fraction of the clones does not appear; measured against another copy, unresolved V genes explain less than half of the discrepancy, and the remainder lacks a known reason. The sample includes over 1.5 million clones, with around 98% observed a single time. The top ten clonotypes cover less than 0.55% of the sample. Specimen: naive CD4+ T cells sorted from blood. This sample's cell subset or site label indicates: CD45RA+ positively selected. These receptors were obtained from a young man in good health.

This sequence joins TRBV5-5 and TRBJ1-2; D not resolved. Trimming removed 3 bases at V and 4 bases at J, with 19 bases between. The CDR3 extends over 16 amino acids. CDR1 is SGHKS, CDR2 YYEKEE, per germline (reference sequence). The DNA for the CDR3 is TGTGCCAGCAGCTCTAGGGTCCAGTCGCCCTTCTATGGCTACACCTTC. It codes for CASSSRVQSPFYGYTF.

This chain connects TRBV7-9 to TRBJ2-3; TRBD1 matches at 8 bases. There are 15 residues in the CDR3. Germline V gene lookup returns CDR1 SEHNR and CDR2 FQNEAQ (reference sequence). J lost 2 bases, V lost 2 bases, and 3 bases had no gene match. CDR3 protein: CASSLRTGSTDTQYF. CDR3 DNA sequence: TGTGCCAGCAGCTTAAGGACAGGGTCCACAGATACGCAGTATTTT.

In DNA, the CDR3 is TGTGCCAGCAGCTCGAAAGGGACGATACTAGCGGACACCGGGGAGCTGTTTTTT. It yields the protein CASSSKGTILADTGELFF. The J gene is TRBJ2-2, the V gene TRBV7-2, with 8 bases aligning to TRBD2. The V and J ends lost 4 bases and 3 bases, in that order; junction bases with no gene match: 13. CDR3 length: 18 amino acids. Per germline, CDR1 SGHTA and CDR2 FQGNSA.

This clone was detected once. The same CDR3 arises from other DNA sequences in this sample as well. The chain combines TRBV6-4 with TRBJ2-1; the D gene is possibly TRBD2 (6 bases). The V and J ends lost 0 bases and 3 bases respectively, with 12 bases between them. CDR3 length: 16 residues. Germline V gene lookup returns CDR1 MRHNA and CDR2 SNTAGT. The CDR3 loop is CASSDSGTSGYNEQFF. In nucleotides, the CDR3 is TGTGCCAGCAGTGACTCCGGGACTTCGGGCTACAATGAGCAGTTCTTC.

The CDR3 loop reads CASSPLSGADTQYF. CDR3 bases: TGTGCCAGCAGTCCTCTCTCGGGGGCAGATACGCAGTATTTT. The genes are TRBV6-1 and TRBJ2-3; a weak D match, TRBD2 (6 bases). Germline V lookup: CDR1 MNHNS, CDR2 SASEGT. This CDR3 region has 14 residues. Trimming left V 5 bases short and J 4 bases short, with 13 bases between.

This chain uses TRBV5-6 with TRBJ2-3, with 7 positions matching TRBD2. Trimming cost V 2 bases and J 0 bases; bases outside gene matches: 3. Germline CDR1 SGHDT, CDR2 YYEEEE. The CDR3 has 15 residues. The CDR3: CASSFGGTSTDTQYF. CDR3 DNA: TGTGCCAGCAGCTTCGGGGGGACTAGCACAGATACGCAGTATTTT.

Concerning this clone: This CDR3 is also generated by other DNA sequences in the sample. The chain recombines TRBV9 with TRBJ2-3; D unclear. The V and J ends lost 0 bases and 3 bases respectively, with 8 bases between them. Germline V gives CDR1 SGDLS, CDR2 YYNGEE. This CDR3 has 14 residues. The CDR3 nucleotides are TGTGCCAGCAGCGTAGCCCCTGGGACAGATACGCAGTATTTT. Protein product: CASSVAPGTDTQYF.

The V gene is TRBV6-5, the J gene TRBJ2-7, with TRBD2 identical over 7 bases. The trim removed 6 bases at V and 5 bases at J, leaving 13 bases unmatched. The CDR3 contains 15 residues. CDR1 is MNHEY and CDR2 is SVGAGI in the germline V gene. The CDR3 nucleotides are TGTGCCAGCAGACCACTCCGGGAGGTGGCCCACGAGCAGTACTTC. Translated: CASRPLREVAHEQYF.

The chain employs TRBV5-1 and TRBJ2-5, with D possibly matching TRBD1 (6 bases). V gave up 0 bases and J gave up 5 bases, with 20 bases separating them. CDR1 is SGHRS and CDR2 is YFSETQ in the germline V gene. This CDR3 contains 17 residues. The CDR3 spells CASSLGVGQGYRETQYF. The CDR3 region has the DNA TGCGCCAGCAGCTTGGGAGTCGGGCAGGGGTATAGGGAGACCCAGTACTTC.

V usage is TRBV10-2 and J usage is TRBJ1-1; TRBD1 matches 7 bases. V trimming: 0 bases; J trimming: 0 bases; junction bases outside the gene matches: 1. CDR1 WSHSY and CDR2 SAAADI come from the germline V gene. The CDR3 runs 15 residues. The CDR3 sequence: CASSESTGLNTEAFF. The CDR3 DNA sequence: TGCGCCAGCAGTGAGTCGACAGGGCTGAACACTGAAGCTTTCTTT.

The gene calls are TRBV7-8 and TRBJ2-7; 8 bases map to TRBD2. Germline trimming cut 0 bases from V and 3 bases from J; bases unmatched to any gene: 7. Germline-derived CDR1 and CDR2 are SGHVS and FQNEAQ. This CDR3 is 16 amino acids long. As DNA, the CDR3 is TGTGCCAGCAGCTTAGCGCGGGGCGGGGGGCTCTACGAGCAGTACTTC. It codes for CASSLARGGGLYEQYF.

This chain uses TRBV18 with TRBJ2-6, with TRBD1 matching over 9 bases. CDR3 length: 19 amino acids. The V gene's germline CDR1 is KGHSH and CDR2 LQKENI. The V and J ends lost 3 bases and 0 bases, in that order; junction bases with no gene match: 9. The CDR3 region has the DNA TGTGCCAGCTCACCCGGGACAGGGAGGAGTCGCTCTGGGGCCAACGTCCTGACTTTC. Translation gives CASSPGTGRSRSGANVLTF.

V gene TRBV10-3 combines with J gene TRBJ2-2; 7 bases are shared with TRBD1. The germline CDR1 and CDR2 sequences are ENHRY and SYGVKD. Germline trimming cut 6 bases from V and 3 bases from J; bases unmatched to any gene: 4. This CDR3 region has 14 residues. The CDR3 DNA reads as TGTGCCATCAGCCAAGACAGGGACACCGGGGAGCTGTTTTTT. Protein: CAISQDRDTGELFF.

CDR3 in amino acids: CASSYVPFGYTF. The CDR3 region has the DNA TGTGCCAGCAGTTACGTCCCTTTTGGCTACACCTTC. The genes are TRBV6-6 and TRBJ1-2; D gene ambiguous. This CDR3 has 12 residues. Germline CDR1 MNHNY, CDR2 SVGAGI (reference sequence). V lost 2 bases to trimming and J lost 7 bases, with 8 bases between them.

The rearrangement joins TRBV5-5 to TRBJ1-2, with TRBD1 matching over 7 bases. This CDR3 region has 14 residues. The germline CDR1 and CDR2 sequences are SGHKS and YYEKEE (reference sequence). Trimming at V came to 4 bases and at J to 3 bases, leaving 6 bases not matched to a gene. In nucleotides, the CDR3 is TGTGCCAGCAGCAATACAGGGGTCGACTATGGCTACACCTTC. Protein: CASSNTGVDYGYTF.

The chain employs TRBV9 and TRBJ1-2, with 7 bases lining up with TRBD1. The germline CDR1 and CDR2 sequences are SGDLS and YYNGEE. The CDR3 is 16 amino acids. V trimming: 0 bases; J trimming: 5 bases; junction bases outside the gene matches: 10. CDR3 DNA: TGTGCCAGCAGCGTAGCTGGGGACAGATACGATTATGGCTACACCTTC. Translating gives CASSVAGDRYDYGYTF.

The CDR3: CSARQNTEAFF. The CDR3 region has the DNA TGCAGCGCGAGACAGAACACTGAAGCTTTCTTT. The genes are TRBV29-1 and TRBJ1-1; D is undetermined. The CDR3 extends over 11 amino acids. The germline V gene encodes CDR1 SQVTM and CDR2 ANQGSEA. V was pared by 7 bases and J by 1 base, with 7 bases between.